This TCR beta chain was observed in a study of cytomegalovirus exposure and HLA in healthy donors. The germline V gene has CDR1 SGHAT and CDR2 FQNNGV. V dropped 1 base and J dropped 6; count of bases not matched to a gene: 11. The CDR3 length is 17 residues. As regards this clone: Its specificity is not known.

The study's findings and limits: It emerged from a later analysis that several of the most significant clusters appeared to be linked to common viral pathogens. Other equally common chains were less clonally expanded than HLA-associated TCR beta chains, a later analysis showed. As confirmed in vitro, a few CMV-associated chains were specific for CMV antigens. For most TCR beta V segments, an earlier analysis put the productive rate at about 90% or about 30% of the time.

Primers for the PCR totalled 60 Vbeta and 13 Jbeta. Assay used: immunoSEQ multiplex PCR; TCRdb lists only in-frame clones, some missing. Of 150,000 to 200,000 clones in the sample, more than 70% are singletons; the top ten hold about 7.6%. The sequence was obtained from a woman aged 40 to 55 in good health and CMV-seropositive. V is TRBV11-2 and J is TRBJ2-1; TRBD2 matches at 8 bases. Sample: PBMCs. The CDR3 here is CASSLAPLAEAFNEQFF. Here the CDR3 DNA reads TGTGCCAGCAGCTTAGCCCCACTAGCGGAGGCATTCAATGAGCAGTTCTTC. Filled out from reference TRBV11-2 and TRBJ2-1, the complete variable domain reads EAGVAQSPRYKIIEKRQSVAFWCNPISGHATLYWYQQILGQGPKLLIQFQNNGVVDDSQLPKDRFSAERLKGVDSTLKIQPAKLEDSAVYLCASSLAPLAEAFNEQFFGPGTRLTVL.